The 21 T cell receptor beta chains below all came from one sample that was sequenced in a study of cytomegalovirus exposure and HLA in healthy donors (dated by TCRdb to about 2017). Preparation of the library involved the immunoSEQ multiplex PCR assay. For the multiplex PCR, a mixture combining 60 forward primers for TCR Vbeta segments and 13 reverse primers for TCR Jbeta segments was used. TCRdb took over this immuneACCESS table, retaining in-frame rearrangements with V and J assigned. Such tables are incomplete; in checked studies, under half of the missing clones stem from an unresolved V gene, and the remainder is unexplained. A total of approximately 190,000 clones appear in this sample, 75% to 80% of them only once. The top ten constitute less than 2.5% of the sample. Sequencing was done on a sample of PBMCs. The receptors were gathered from a woman aged 30 to 39 in good health and CMV-seropositive.

This chain links TRBV11-3 with TRBJ1-1; unclear D gene. The CDR3 loop spans 14 amino acids. Per germline, CDR1 SGHNT and CDR2 YENEEA. The ends were cut back, 0 bases at V and 1 base at J, with 6 bases in the middle. This CDR3 reads CASSLEGGNTEAFF. CDR3 nucleotides: TGTGCCAGCAGCTTAGAAGGAGGGAACACTGAAGCTTTCTTT.

The V call is TRBV7-2, the J call TRBJ2-3, with D unclear. V was shortened by 1 base and J by 4 bases, with 12 bases between the two germline ends. CDR1 and CDR2 (germline): SGHTA, FQGNSA. The CDR3 contains 15 residues. The CDR3 DNA sequence: TGTGCCAGCAGCTTAGGGGCAGGTAGGCCAGATACGCAGTATTTT. Its translation: CASSLGAGRPDTQYF.

This rearrangement joins TRBV7-3 to TRBJ2-3; 7 bases agree with TRBD2. There are 15 residues in the CDR3. CDR1 is SGHTA and CDR2 is FQGTGA in the germline V gene. The J segment lost 0 bases and the V segment lost 4 bases, leaving 4 bases of the junction unmatched. CDR3 in DNA: TGTGCCAGCAGCTATAGCGGGCCTAGCACAGATACGCAGTATTTT. It encodes CASSYSGPSTDTQYF.

The CDR3 sequence is CASRGGATPITDTQYF. The CDR3 nucleotides read TGTGCCAGCAGAGGAGGTGCAACCCCCATCACAGATACGCAGTATTTT. The chain carries TRBV6-6 and TRBJ2-3; D may be TRBD2 (5 bases). From germline, CDR1 is MNHNY and CDR2 SVGAGI (reference sequence). The CDR3 sequence is 16 residues long. The V end lost 6 bases, the J end lost 2 bases, and 18 bases lay between the germline ends.

This chain connects TRBV29-1 to TRBJ1-1; 7 nucleotides align to TRBD1. Per germline, CDR1 SQVTM and CDR2 ANQGSEA. J gave up 5 bases and V 4 bases, and 7 bases lay outside the gene matches. The length of the CDR3 is 13 residues. The CDR3 protein is CSVAGVRGTEAFF. The CDR3 DNA sequence: TGCAGCGTTGCCGGGGTCAGGGGGACTGAAGCTTTCTTT.

The chain links TRBV15 to TRBJ2-2, with no clear D. The CDR3 contains 13 residues. Germline V CDR1 and CDR2: LNHNV, YYDKDF (reference sequence). Trimming cost V 2 bases and J 5 bases, with 6 bases left between them. The DNA of the CDR3 is TGTGCCACCAGCAGACGAGGTACCGGGGAGCTGTTTTTT. Translated, it gives CATSRRGTGELFF.

CDR3: CAWSPSPRGAPYNEQFF. The CDR3 DNA is TGTGCCTGGAGTCCCTCCCCGCGGGGGGCCCCCTACAATGAGCAGTTCTTC. The chain carries TRBV30 and TRBJ2-1; TRBD2 matches at 8 bases. V gave up 2 bases and J gave up 2 bases; unmatched junction bases: 11. The CDR3 length is 17 residues. In germline, CDR1 is GTSNPN, CDR2 SVGIG (reference sequence).

This chain connects TRBV10-1 to TRBJ2-7; D remains ambiguous. Trimming left V 0 bases short and J 1 base short, with 10 bases between. CDR3 length: 15 amino acids. CDR1 is WNHNN, CDR2 SYGVQD, per germline (reference sequence). The CDR3 here is CASSESWHFSYEQYF. Written as DNA, the CDR3 is TGCGCCAGCAGTGAGTCGTGGCATTTTTCCTACGAGCAGTACTTC.

J is TRBJ1-3 and V is TRBV6-1; tentative D call: TRBD1 (5 bases). Trimming stripped 4 bases from V and 4 bases from J, with 14 bases between. This CDR3 has 15 amino acids. CDR1 is MNHNS, CDR2 SASEGT, per germline. The DNA of the CDR3 is TGTGCCAGCAGTGGGGGTCCGGGACTCGGAAACACCATATATTTT. Amino acid sequence: CASSGGPGLGNTIYF.

V and J are TRBV29-1 and TRBJ1-5, with TRBD1 identical over 8 bases. The CDR3 loop spans 16 amino acids. The V gene end was trimmed by 0 bases and the J gene end by 5 bases; junction bases not matched to a gene: 9. CDR1 and CDR2 (germline): SQVTM, ANQGSEA. In nucleotides, the CDR3 is TGCAGCGTTGAAGACCCGCCGGGACAGGATTATCAGCCCCAGCATTTT. Translation gives CSVEDPPGQDYQPQHF.

The chain couples TRBV14 to TRBJ1-5; possibly TRBD1 for D (5 bases). The CDR3 covers 18 residues. CDR1 SGHDN and CDR2 FVKESK come from the germline V gene. With 0 bases removed from V and 3 bases from J, the gap between germline ends came to 18 bases. The CDR3: CASSQEPGRWEDNQPQHF. The CDR3 bases are TGTGCCAGCAGCCAAGAACCGGGACGGTGGGAGGACAATCAGCCCCAGCATTTT. Using reference TRBV14 and TRBJ1-5 for the parts outside the CDR3, the full variable domain is EAGVTQFPSHSVIEKGQTVTLRCDPISGHDNLYWYRRVMGKEIKFLLHFVKESKQDESGMPNNRFLAERTGGTYSTLKVQPAELEDSGVYFCASSQEPGRWEDNQPQHFGDGTRLSIL.

V gene TRBV28 combines with J gene TRBJ2-1, with unresolved D. Looked up from germline, CDR1 is MDHEN and CDR2 is SYDVKM. The CDR3 spans 18 residues. V was shortened by 6 bases and J by 1 base, with 22 bases between the two germline ends. CDR3 DNA: TGTGCCAGCAGCCCCCGTCCCCGCAGCCTGAGGTCCTACAATGAGCAGTTCTTC. Amino acids: CASSPRPRSLRSYNEQFF.

The rearrangement joins TRBV7-9 to TRBJ1-1, with D maybe TRBD1 (6 bases). Trimming stripped 5 bases from V and 0 bases from J, with 10 bases between. CDR3 length: 14 residues. Germline loops: CDR1 SEHNR, CDR2 FQNEAQ (reference sequence). The CDR3 region has the DNA TGTGCCAGCAGCGTACAGGGTATGAACACTGAAGCTTTCTTT. Amino acid sequence: CASSVQGMNTEAFF.

The rearrangement uses TRBV7-9 and TRBJ2-2; TRBD1 matches 9 bases. V gave up 2 bases and J gave up 3 bases; unmatched junction bases: 4. Germline assignment: CDR1 SEHNR and CDR2 FQNEAQ (reference sequence). This CDR3 has 16 residues. The CDR3 protein is CASSLPTGGDTGELFF. CDR3 bases: TGTGCCAGCAGCTTACCCACAGGGGGCGACACCGGGGAGCTGTTTTTT.

The gene calls are TRBV5-5 and TRBJ2-2, with TRBD1 matching 12 bases. The CDR3 runs 17 residues. The V and J ends lost 3 bases and 7 bases, in that order; junction bases with no gene match: 10. CDR1 is SGHKS and CDR2 is YYEKEE in the germline V gene (reference sequence). DNA for the CDR3: TGTGCCAGCAGCTACTTACCGGGACAGGGGGCCATCGGGGAGCTGTTTTTT. Its protein product is CASSYLPGQGAIGELFF.

The chain couples TRBV4-1 to TRBJ2-7; 7 nucleotides agree with TRBD2. Germline V gene lookup returns CDR1 MGHRA and CDR2 YSYEKL. The trim removed 3 bases at V and 4 bases at J, leaving 3 bases unmatched. The CDR3 length is 13 residues. The CDR3 protein is CASSHLAEYEQYF. DNA of the CDR3: TGCGCCAGCAGCCACCTAGCGGAATACGAGCAGTACTTC.

V usage is TRBV5-5 and J usage is TRBJ1-1; TRBD1 aligns across 7 bases. Looked up from germline, CDR1 is SGHKS and CDR2 is YYEKEE (reference sequence). The CDR3 has 14 residues. V gave up 3 bases and J gave up 6 bases; unmatched junction bases: 8. CDR3 protein: CASSSRGQMAEAFF. The DNA of the CDR3 is TGTGCCAGCAGCTCGAGGGGACAGATGGCTGAAGCTTTCTTT.

The chain joins TRBV9 to TRBJ2-5; TRBD2 aligns across 13 bases. V lost 5 bases to trimming and J lost 4 bases; unmatched junction nucleotides: 8. This CDR3 spans 16 amino acids. The V gene's germline CDR1 is SGDLS and CDR2 YYNGEE. The CDR3 region is CASSVTSGRATETQYF. Here the CDR3 DNA reads TGTGCCAGCAGTGTTACTAGCGGGAGGGCGACAGAGACCCAGTACTTC.

The rearrangement uses TRBV7-8 and TRBJ2-1, with D perhaps matching TRBD2 (7 bases). Germline V gene data show CDR1 as SGHVS and CDR2 as FQNEAQ. V was shortened by 4 bases and J by 12 bases, with 13 bases between the two germline ends. CDR3 length: 12 amino acids. The CDR3 sequence is CASSSGEGVQFF. The CDR3 bases are TGTGCCAGCAGCTCAGGGGAGGGAGTGCAGTTCTTC.

This sequence joins TRBV6-1 and TRBJ1-2, with 9 bases aligning to TRBD1. Germline CDR1 is MNHNS and CDR2 is SASEGT. The CDR3 sequence is 14 residues long. V trimming: 7 bases; J trimming: 4 bases; junction bases outside the gene matches: 7. The CDR3: CASTQGQGTYGYTF. DNA of the CDR3: TGTGCCAGCACCCAGGGACAGGGAACCTATGGCTACACCTTC.

This chain uses TRBV5-1 with TRBJ2-3, with 13 bases fitting TRBD2. The V and J ends lost 2 bases and 6 bases, in that order; junction bases with no gene match: 0. This CDR3 comprises 14 residues. Germline V gene lookup returns CDR1 SGHRS and CDR2 YFSETQ. Here the CDR3 DNA reads TGCGCCAGCAGCTTACTAGCGGGGGGGGATACGCAGTATTTT. Its translation: CASSLLAGGDTQYF.